This T cell receptor (beta chain) was identified in a study of cytomegalovirus exposure and HLA in healthy donors. Trimming cost V 5 bases and J 1 base; bases outside gene matches: 4. Germline CDR1 is MNHEY and CDR2 is SMNVEV (reference sequence). The CDR3 spans 15 residues. PCR employed 60 Vbeta and 13 Jbeta primers. Clones were read by immunoSEQ multiplex PCR, and TCRdb kept only the in-frame ones, dropping some. The sample shows 90,000 to 100,000 clones, 70% to 80% of them seen only once. The sequenced sample was PBMCs. This chain links TRBV27 with TRBJ2-3, with 9 bases fitting TRBD1. This TCR was sampled from a female donor in good health and CMV-seronegative. The CDR3: CASSPRTGGTDTQYF. CDR3 nucleotides: TGTGCCAGCAGTCCTCGGACAGGGGGCACAGATACGCAGTATTTT.